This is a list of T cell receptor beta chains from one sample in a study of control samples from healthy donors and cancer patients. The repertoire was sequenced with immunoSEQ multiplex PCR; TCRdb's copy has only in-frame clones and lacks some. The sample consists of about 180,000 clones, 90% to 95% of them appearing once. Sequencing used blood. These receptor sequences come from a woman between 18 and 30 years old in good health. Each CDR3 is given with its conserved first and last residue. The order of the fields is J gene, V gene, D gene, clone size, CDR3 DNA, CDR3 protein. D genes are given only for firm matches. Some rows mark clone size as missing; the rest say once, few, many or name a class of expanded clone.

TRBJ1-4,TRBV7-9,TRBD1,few,TGTGCCAGCAGCTCTAGACAGGGGAATGAAAAACTGTTTTTT,CASSSRQGNEKLFF
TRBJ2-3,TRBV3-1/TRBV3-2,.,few,TGTGCCAAGCCTAAGAGGGGGGCCAGCACAGATACGCAGTATTTT,CAKPKRGASTDTQYF
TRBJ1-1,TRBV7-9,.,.,TGTGCCAGCAGCTTAGGATTCATGGTCGGCACTGAAGCTTTCTTT,CASSLGFMVGTEAFF
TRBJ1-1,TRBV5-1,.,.,TGCGCCAGCAGCTTTTCATGGGCCGCACGTAACACTGAAGCTTTCTTT,CASSFSWAARNTEAFF
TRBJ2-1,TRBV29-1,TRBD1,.,TGCAGCGGTATCACAGGGGGCACGACCGGTGAGCAGTTCTTC,CSGITGGTTGEQFF
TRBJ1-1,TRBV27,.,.,TGTGCCAGCAGTTTATCAGGGGCGGTTCTACCTGAAGCTTTCTTT,CASSLSGAVLPEAFF
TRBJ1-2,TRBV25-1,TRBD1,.,TGTGCCAGCAGGGGACAGACTAACTATGGCTACACCTTC,CASRGQTNYGYTF
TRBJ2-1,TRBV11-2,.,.,TGTGCCAGCAGCCCCCCCAGCGGAAGGGCCGGGTACAATGAGCAGTTCTTC,CASSPPSGRAGYNEQFF
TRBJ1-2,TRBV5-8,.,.,TGTGCCAGCAGCTTGCCAGGGAACTATGGCTACACCTTC,CASSLPGNYGYTF
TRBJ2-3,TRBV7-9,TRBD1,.,TGTGCCAGCAGCCTATGGACAGGGGCAGGATGGACAGATACGCAGTATTTT,CASSLWTGAGWTDTQYF
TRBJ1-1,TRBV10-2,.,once,TGCGCCAGTAGTAGGGTAGGTGAGACTGAAGCTTTCTTT,CASSRVGETEAFF
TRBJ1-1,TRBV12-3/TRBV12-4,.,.,TGTGTCAGCAGGCACAGGGCGGGAGCTTTCTTT,CVSRHRAGAFF
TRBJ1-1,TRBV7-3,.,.,TGTGCCAGCAGCCTAAACGGGCCGAACACTGAAGCTTTCTTT,CASSLNGPNTEAFF
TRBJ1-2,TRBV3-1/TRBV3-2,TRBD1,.,TGTGCCAGCAGCCAGGGGAGGAGTAACAGGGGCCCCTATGGCTACACCTTC,CASSQGRSNRGPYGYTF
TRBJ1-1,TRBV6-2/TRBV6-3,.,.,TGTGCCAGCAGTCCCTACGGGGACACTGAAGCTTTCTTT,CASSPYGDTEAFF
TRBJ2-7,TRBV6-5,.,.,TGTGCCAGCACCCCGCCGGACTCCTACGAGCAGTACTTC,CASTPPDSYEQYF
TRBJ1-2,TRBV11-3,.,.,TGTGCCAGCAGCCCAGTAGGTAGGAGCGTCTATGGCTACACCTTC,CASSPVGRSVYGYTF
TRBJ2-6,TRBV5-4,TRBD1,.,TGTGCCAGCAGCTTTGACAGGGGCGCTCGCTCTGGGGCCAACGTCCTGACTTTC,CASSFDRGARSGANVLTF
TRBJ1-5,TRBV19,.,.,TGTGCCAGTAGTAGGGGACAAGATCTAGGTCAGCCCCAGCATTTT,CASSRGQDLGQPQHF
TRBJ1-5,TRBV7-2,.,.,TGTGCCAGCAGCTTAGCAGGGTATGGTCAGCCCCAGCATTTT,CASSLAGYGQPQHF
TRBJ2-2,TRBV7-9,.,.,TGTGCCAGCAGGGCTCGTCCGGCAGGGTACAACACCGGGGAGCTGTTTTTT,CASRARPAGYNTGELFF
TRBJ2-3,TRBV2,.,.,TGTGCCAGCAGGGGCGAACGCACAGATACGCAGTATTTT,CASRGERTDTQYF
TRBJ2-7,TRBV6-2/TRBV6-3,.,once,TGTGCCAGCAGTTACTCTGGGGGCGTAGCTGGCGAGCAGTACTTC,CASSYSGGVAGEQYF
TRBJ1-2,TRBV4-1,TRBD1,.,TGCGCCAGCAGCGTCGCCCTAGGGGGCAAGAACTATGGCTACACCTTC,CASSVALGGKNYGYTF
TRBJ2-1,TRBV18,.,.,TGTGCCAGCTCACCAATTCTTAACAGTAACGATGAGCAGTTCTTC,CASSPILNSNDEQFF
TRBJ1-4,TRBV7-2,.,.,TGTGCCAGCAGCTTAATGTCGGACGAAAAACTGTTTTTT,CASSLMSDEKLFF
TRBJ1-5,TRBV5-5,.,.,TGTGCCAGCAGCTCAAGTTTCGGAGGCAATCAGCCCCAGCATTTT,CASSSSFGGNQPQHF
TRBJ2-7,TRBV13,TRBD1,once,TGTGCCAGCAGCGGCAGACAGGGACGGGACGAGCAGTACTTC,CASSGRQGRDEQYF
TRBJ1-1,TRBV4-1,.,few,TGCGCCAGCAGCCAAAGGTCGACAGGCCCGAACACTGAAGCTTTCTTT,CASSQRSTGPNTEAFF
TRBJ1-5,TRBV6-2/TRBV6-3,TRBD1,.,TGTGCCAGCAGCCCCCGGGACAGACTCTATAGCAATCAGCCCCAGCATTTT,CASSPRDRLYSNQPQHF
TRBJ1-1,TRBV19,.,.,TGTGCCAGTACCTCAGGGGAGTCTGGGACTGAAGCTTTCTTT,CASTSGESGTEAFF
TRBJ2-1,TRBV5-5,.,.,TGTGCCAGCAGCTTGCTGGGCGGGGTGGGTAATGAGCAGTTCTTC,CASSLLGGVGNEQFF
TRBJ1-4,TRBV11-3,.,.,TGTGCCAGCAGCTTAGGGATCGCTAATGAAAAACTGTTTTTT,CASSLGIANEKLFF
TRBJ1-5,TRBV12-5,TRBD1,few,TGTGCTAGTAGCACCGGGACAGGGGGCTTTCAGCCCCAGCATTTT,CASSTGTGGFQPQHF
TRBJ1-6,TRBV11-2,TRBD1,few,TGTGCCAGCAGCCGACAGGGGCGGGGGCTCTCCTATAATTCACCCCTCCACTTT,CASSRQGRGLSYNSPLHF
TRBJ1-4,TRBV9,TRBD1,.,TGTGCCAGCAGCGCAGGGACAGTTGCAACTAATGAAAAACTGTTTTTT,CASSAGTVATNEKLFF
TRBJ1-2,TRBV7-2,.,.,TGTGCCAGCAGCTTAGCCCCCTCAGGCTCCATCTATGGCTACACCTTC,CASSLAPSGSIYGYTF
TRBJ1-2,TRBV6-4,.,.,TGTGCCAGCAGTGACCGGGGGCGCCGCGTCGGCTACACCTTC,CASSDRGRRVGYTF
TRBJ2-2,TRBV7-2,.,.,TGTGCCAGCAGCTTAGCCCAGCTCCCGACCGGGGAGCTGTTTTTT,CASSLAQLPTGELFF
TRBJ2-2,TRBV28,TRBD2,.,TGTGCCAGCTCTAAACCCGCTAGCGGGAGGCGATCCGCGAACACCGGGGAGCTGTTTTTT,CASSKPASGRRSANTGELFF
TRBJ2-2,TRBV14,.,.,TGTGCCAGCAGCCAAGGCGGGTATGCGAACACCGGGGAGCTGTTTTTT,CASSQGGYANTGELFF
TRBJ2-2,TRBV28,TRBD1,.,TGTGCCAGCAGGCAGGGGGACCGATACACCGGGGAGCTGTTTTTT,CASRQGDRYTGELFF
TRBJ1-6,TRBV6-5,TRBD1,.,TGTGCCAGCAGTAGACAGGGGGTGAGTTCACCCCTCCACTTT,CASSRQGVSSPLHF
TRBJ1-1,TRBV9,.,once,TGTGCCAGCAGCGTAGTAGTAAGAGAGATCTGGGGGATGAACACTGAAGCTTTCTTT,CASSVVVREIWGMNTEAFF
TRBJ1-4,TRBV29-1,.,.,TGCAGCGTTGAAACGGGCCAGGGGAATGAAAAACTGTTTTTT,CSVETGQGNEKLFF
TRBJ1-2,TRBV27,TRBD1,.,TGTGCCAGCAGTCGGACAGGGGACTATGGCTACACCTTC,CASSRTGDYGYTF
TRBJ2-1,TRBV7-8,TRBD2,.,TGTGCCAGCAGGGGACTAGCGGGGGGGAGCTCCTACAATGAGCAGTTCTTC,CASRGLAGGSSYNEQFF
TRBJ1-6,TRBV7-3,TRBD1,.,TGTGCCAGCAGCTCATATGGACAGGGGGCGGCCTATAATTCACCCCTCCACTTT,CASSSYGQGAAYNSPLHF
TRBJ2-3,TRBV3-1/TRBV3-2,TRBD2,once,TGTGCCAGCAGCCGCGGGGCGGTAGCGGGGCATACGCAGTATTTT,CASSRGAVAGHTQYF
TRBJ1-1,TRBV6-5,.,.,TGTGCCAGCATTCGAGGCCCCGGGGACACTGAAGCTTTCTTT,CASIRGPGDTEAFF
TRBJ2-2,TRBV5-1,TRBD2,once,TGCGCCAGCACACCCGACAGGGGGCTGTCTAGCGGGAGGGCCGGGGAGCTGTTTTTT,CASTPDRGLSSGRAGELFF
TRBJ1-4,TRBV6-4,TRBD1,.,TGTGCCAGCAAGAGAAACAGGGGGTTCACAACTAATGAAAAACTGTTTTTT,CASKRNRGFTTNEKLFF
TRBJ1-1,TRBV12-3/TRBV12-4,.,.,TGTGCCAGCACCTCCTGGGGGTCTGAAGCTTTCTTT,CASTSWGSEAFF
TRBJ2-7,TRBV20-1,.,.,TGCAGTGCTAGAGTGGAAGACGAGCAGTACTTC,CSARVEDEQYF